This T cell receptor (beta chain) emerged from a study of T-cell reconstitution after alpha-beta-depleted transplantation in children. Unique molecular identifiers were incorporated into the prepared TCRbeta library. TCRdb itself ran the PCR reads through MiXCR, one entry per CDR3 protein. Found here are 250,000 to 350,000 distinct CDR3 sequences, about a tenth of them singletons; the top ten hold roughly 9.1%. The sample was PBMCs from the stem cell graft donor, taken from the stem cell graft. This TCR came from a human donor who donated a stem cell graft to a child with SCID.

CDR3 bases: TGTGCCACCACCAAGCAGGTGACATGGACAGATACGCAGTATTTT. Amino acid sequence: CATTKQVTWTDTQYF. V usage is TRBV3-1 and J usage is TRBJ2-3; D remains ambiguous. V was trimmed by 10 bases and J by 3 bases, leaving 20 bases between them. In germline, CDR1 is LGHDT, CDR2 YNNKEL (reference sequence). This CDR3 region has 15 residues.